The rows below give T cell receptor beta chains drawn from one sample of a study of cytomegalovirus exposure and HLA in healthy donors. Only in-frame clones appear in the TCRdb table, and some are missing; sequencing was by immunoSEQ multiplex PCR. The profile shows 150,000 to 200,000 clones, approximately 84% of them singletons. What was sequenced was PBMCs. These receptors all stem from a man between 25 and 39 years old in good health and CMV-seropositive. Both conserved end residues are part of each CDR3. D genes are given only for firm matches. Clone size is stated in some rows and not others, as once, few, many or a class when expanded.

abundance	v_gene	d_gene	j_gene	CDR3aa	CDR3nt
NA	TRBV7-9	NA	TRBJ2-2	CSSSFLSGELFF	TGTTCCAGCAGCTTTTTATCCGGGGAGCTGTTTTTT
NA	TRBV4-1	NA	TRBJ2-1	CASSQETRVEQFF	TGCGCCAGCAGCCAAGAGACCCGGGTTGAGCAGTTCTTC
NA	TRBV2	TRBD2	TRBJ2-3	CASSEDPGLAVFSTDTQYF	TGTGCCAGCAGTGAAGACCCGGGACTAGCGGTATTTAGCACAGATACGCAGTATTTT
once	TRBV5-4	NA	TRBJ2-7	CASSLLPEPEQYF	TGTGCCAGCAGCTTGCTCCCGGAGCCCGAGCAGTACTTC
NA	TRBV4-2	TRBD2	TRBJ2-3	CASSQTLSGGVPDTQYF	TGTGCCAGCAGCCAGACACTCTCGGGAGGCGTGCCAGATACGCAGTATTTT
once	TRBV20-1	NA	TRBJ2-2	CSASRGGELFF	TGCAGTGCTAGCAGGGGCGGGGAGCTGTTTTTT
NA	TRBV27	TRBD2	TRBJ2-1	CASRSGTSYYNEQFF	TGTGCCAGCAGATCCGGGACTAGTTACTACAATGAGCAGTTCTTC
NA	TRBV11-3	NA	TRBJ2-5	CASSLDSSSETQYF	TGTGCCAGCAGCTTAGATTCCTCGTCAGAGACCCAGTACTTC
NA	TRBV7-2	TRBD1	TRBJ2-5	CASSPRQGLWETQYF	TGTGCCAGCAGCCCTCGACAGGGGCTATGGGAGACCCAGTACTTC
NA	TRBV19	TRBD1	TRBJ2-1	CASHAGTGPYNEQFF	TGTGCCAGCCATGCCGGGACAGGGCCCTACAATGAGCAGTTCTTC
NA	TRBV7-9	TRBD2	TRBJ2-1	CASSPSGSGSGNEQFF	TGTGCCAGCAGCCCCAGCGGTAGCGGGAGTGGGAATGAGCAGTTCTTC
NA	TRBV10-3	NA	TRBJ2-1	CAIRDGGGANEQFF	TGTGCCATCAGGGACGGGGGTGGAGCCAATGAGCAGTTCTTC
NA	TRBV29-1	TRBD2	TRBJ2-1	CSVGSGGSEQFF	TGCAGCGTTGGCTCGGGGGGAAGCGAGCAGTTCTTC
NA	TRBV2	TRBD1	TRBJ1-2	CASSVWDSPNYGYTF	TGTGCCAGCAGTGTTTGGGACAGCCCTAACTATGGCTACACCTTC
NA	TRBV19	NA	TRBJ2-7	CASSISTEGATYEQYF	TGTGCCAGTAGTATTTCGACGGAGGGGGCCACCTACGAGCAGTACTTC
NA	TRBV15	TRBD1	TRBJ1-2	CATSSGTARFGYTF	TGTGCCACCAGCAGCGGGACAGCCCGATTTGGCTACACCTTC
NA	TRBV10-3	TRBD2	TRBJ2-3	CAISQTGAGVVDTQYF	TGTGCCATCAGTCAAACAGGAGCGGGAGTGGTAGATACGCAGTATTTT
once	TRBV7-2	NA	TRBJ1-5	CASSLWGLSNQPQHF	TGTGCCAGCAGCTTATGGGGGCTTAGCAATCAGCCCCAGCATTTT
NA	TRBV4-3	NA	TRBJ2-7	CASSQDRSVAYEQYF	TGCGCCAGCAGCCAAGATCGTAGCGTGGCCTACGAGCAGTACTTC
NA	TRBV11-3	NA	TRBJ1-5	CASSSGHPNQPQHF	TGTGCCAGCAGCTCAGGCCACCCCAATCAGCCCCAGCATTTT
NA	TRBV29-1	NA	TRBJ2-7	CSVQTVLTHEQYF	TGCAGCGTACAGACGGTACTTACCCACGAGCAGTACTTC
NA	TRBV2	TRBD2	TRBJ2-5	CASSGTSGSQETQYF	TGTGCCAGCAGTGGGACTAGCGGGAGCCAAGAGACCCAGTACTTC
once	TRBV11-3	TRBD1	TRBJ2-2	CASSASRGPGELFF	TGTGCCAGCAGCGCAAGCAGGGGGCCCGGGGAGCTGTTTTTT
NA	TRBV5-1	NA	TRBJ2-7	CASSLGSDFTYEQYF	TGCGCCAGCAGCTTGGGGTCAGACTTTACCTACGAGCAGTACTTC
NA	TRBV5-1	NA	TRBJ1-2	CASSPPSDSGYTF	TGCGCCAGCAGCCCGCCCTCCGACAGTGGCTACACCTTC
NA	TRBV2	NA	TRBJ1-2	CASRGLAGHHGYTF	TGTGCCAGCAGGGGTTTAGCGGGGCACCATGGCTACACCTTC
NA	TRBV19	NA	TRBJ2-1	CASSIDLGSGSYNEQFF	TGTGCCAGTAGTATAGATCTGGGGAGTGGGTCCTACAATGAGCAGTTCTTC
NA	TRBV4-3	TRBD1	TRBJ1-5	CASSHAGTENQPQHF	TGCGCCAGCAGCCATGCAGGGACAGAGAATCAGCCCCAGCATTTT
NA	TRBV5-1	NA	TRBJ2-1	CASSPYGGVGDEQFF	TGCGCCAGCAGTCCTTACGGCGGGGTAGGAGATGAGCAGTTCTTC
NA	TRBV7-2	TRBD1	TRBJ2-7	CASSFHDREGGYEQYF	TGTGCCAGCAGCTTCCACGACAGGGAAGGGGGCTACGAGCAGTACTTC
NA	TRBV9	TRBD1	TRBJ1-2	CASSDWTGSHLSF	TGTGCCAGCAGCGACTGGACAGGCAGCCACCTAAGCTTC
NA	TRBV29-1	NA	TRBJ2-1	CSVEASAYEQFF	TGCAGCGTTGAGGCTAGCGCCTATGAGCAGTTCTTC
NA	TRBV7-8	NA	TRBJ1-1	CASSRKRQGPNTEAFF	TGTGCCAGCAGCCGTAAGAGGCAGGGCCCGAACACTGAAGCTTTCTTT
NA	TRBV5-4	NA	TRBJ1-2	CASSEKTYYGYTF	TGTGCCAGCAGCGAGAAGACTTACTATGGCTACACCTTC
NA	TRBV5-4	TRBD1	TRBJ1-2	CASSLAKGARYGYTF	TGTGCCAGCAGCTTGGCAAAGGGGGCGCGATATGGCTACACCTTC
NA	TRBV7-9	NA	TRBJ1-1	CSSRILSGTEAFF	TGTTCCAGCAGAATTCTTTCGGGAACTGAAGCTTTCTTT
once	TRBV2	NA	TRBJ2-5	CASQGGIWETQYF	TGTGCCAGCCAGGGGGGAATTTGGGAGACCCAGTACTTC
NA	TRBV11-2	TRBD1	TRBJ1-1	CASSLTGQASTEAFF	TGTGCCAGCAGCTTAACGGGACAGGCGAGCACTGAAGCTTTCTTT
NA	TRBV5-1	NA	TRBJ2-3	CASSPEAGVADTQYF	TGCGCCAGCAGCCCGGAGGCAGGGGTGGCAGATACGCAGTATTTT
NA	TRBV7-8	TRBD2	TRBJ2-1	CASSPASGSFLNEQFF	TGTGCCAGCAGCCCAGCTAGCGGCAGCTTTCTCAATGAGCAGTTCTTC
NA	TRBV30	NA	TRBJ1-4	CAWSVTATNEKLFF	TGTGCCTGGAGTGTAACTGCAACTAATGAAAAACTGTTTTTT
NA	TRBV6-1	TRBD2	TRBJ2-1	CASSGGLAGGESYNEQFF	TGTGCCAGCAGTGGGGGACTAGCGGGAGGAGAATCCTACAATGAGCAGTTCTTC
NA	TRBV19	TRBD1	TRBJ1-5	CASSEDRASNQPQHF	TGTGCCAGTAGTGAAGACAGGGCCAGCAATCAGCCCCAGCATTTT
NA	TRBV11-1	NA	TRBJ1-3	CASSLEGIAGPGNTIYF	TGTGCCAGCAGCTTAGAGGGCATCGCGGGACCTGGAAACACCATATATTTT
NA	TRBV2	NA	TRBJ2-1	CASGVYNEQFF	TGTGCCAGCGGAGTATACAATGAGCAGTTCTTC
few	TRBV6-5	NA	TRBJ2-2	CASSFTRTGELFF	TGTGCCAGCAGTTTCACAAGAACCGGGGAGCTGTTTTTT
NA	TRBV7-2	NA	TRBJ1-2	CASSQRQIPNYGYTF	TGTGCCAGCAGCCAGAGACAGATTCCTAACTATGGCTACACCTTC
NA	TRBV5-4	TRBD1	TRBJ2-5	CASSSEQTGGKETQYF	TGTGCCAGCAGCTCCGAACAGACAGGGGGCAAGGAGACCCAGTACTTC
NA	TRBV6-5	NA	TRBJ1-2	CASSAQRTEATF	TGTGCCAGCAGTGCCCAACGGACAGAGGCCACCTTC